Shown below are 2 T cell receptor beta chains from a single sample sequenced in a study of PD-L1 blockade in urothelial cancer (dated by TCRdb to 2016 to 2017). Library preparation used the immunoSEQ multiplex PCR assay. TCRdb carries this immuneACCESS record with in-frame sequences only. Its versions omit some clonotypes, under half of them owing to an unresolved V gene in the studies checked, with the rest unexplained. The sample contains about 120,000 clones, roughly 83% of them found a single time. The top ten constitute 2.4% of the sample. The meaning of the sample's time point label: peripheral blood 6 weeks after treatment start. Sequencing was performed on PBMCs, taken around atezolizumab (anti-PD-L1) treatment. Receptors were obtained from a man between 45 and 60 years old with urothelial cancer.

This clone has just one count. The chain employs TRBV5-1 and TRBJ2-7; 10 bases agree with TRBD1. This CDR3 comprises 15 residues. CDR1 and CDR2 from the germline V gene are SGHRS and YFSETQ. V lost 4 bases to trimming and J lost 4 bases; unmatched junction nucleotides: 8. The CDR3: CASSMTPGQGYEQYF. The CDR3 DNA follows: TGCGCCAGCAGCATGACTCCGGGACAGGGGTACGAGCAGTACTTC.

This clone appeared a single time. The chain employs TRBV4-1 and TRBJ2-3; D remains ambiguous. Trimming removed 1 base from V and 5 bases from J, with 7 bases in between. Germline V gene sequence: CDR1 MGHRA, CDR2 YSYEKL. The length of the CDR3 is 13 residues. This CDR3 reads CASSQAQVDTQYF. The CDR3 nucleotides are TGCGCCAGCAGCCAAGCGCAGGTAGATACGCAGTATTTT.